The rows below give T cell receptor beta chains drawn from one sample of a study of control samples from healthy donors and cancer patients. The table came from immunoSEQ multiplex PCR; TCRdb's copy has only in-frame clones and leaves some out. Of about 120,000 clones listed, 88% were seen once; the top ten hold 2.3%. Sequencing input: blood. The source of these receptors is a woman in her 70s in good health. The CDR3 runs from the conserved cysteine through the conserved F or W. Fields, in order: J gene, CDR3 length, D gene, V gene, CDR3 DNA, CDR3 protein. The D gene is left open where the match is weak.

TRBJ2-2,16,TRBD1,TRBV6-2/TRBV6-3,TGTGCCAGCAGTACCGACAGGGGGTTTTACACCGGGGAGCTGTTTTTT,CASSTDRGFYTGELFF
TRBJ2-1,16,NA,TRBV15,TGTGCCACCAGCAGAAGTACTGGCGTCCTAGGCAATGAGCAGTTCTTC,CATSRSTGVLGNEQFF
TRBJ2-6,15,NA,TRBV7-9,TGTGCCTCTCTCTTGTCGAGCTCTGGGGCCAACGTCCTGACTTTC,CASLLSSSGANVLTF
TRBJ1-1,11,NA,TRBV29-1,TGCAGCGGGGGGTCCAACACTGAAGCTTTCTTT,CSGGSNTEAFF
TRBJ2-1,12,TRBD1,TRBV29-1,TGCAGCGCGGGACAGGGGCGCAATGAGCAGTTCTTC,CSAGQGRNEQFF
TRBJ1-3,15,NA,TRBV11-2,TGTGCCAGCAGCTTGTCGGACAGCTCTGGAAACACCATATATTTT,CASSLSDSSGNTIYF
TRBJ2-1,15,TRBD1,TRBV6-1,TGTGCCAGCAGTGACCGGGACAGGGACTACAATGAGCAGTTCTTC,CASSDRDRDYNEQFF
TRBJ1-6,13,NA,TRBV29-1,TGCAGCGTTGGCACTCAGCTCGGTTCACCCCTCCACTTT,CSVGTQLGSPLHF
TRBJ1-3,17,NA,TRBV4-1,TGCGCCAGCAGCCAAGATCTTCGGCCGAGCTTGGCTAACACCATATATTTT,CASSQDLRPSLANTIYF
TRBJ1-6,15,NA,TRBV7-6,TGTGCCAGCAGCTTGGGGAGCTCCTATAATTCACCCCTCCACTTT,CASSLGSSYNSPLHF
TRBJ1-1,13,NA,TRBV13,TGTGCCAGCAGCCCAACGGGCGCTTTAGTTGCTTTCTTT,CASSPTGALVAFF
TRBJ1-1,11,NA,TRBV7-6,TGTGCCAGCAGGGAGGGGACCCAAGCTTTCTTT,CASREGTQAFF
TRBJ2-1,16,TRBD1,TRBV20-1,TGCAGTGCTAGTGGACAGGGTGAGTTCTCCTACAATGAGCAGTTCTTC,CSASGQGEFSYNEQFF
TRBJ1-5,15,NA,TRBV27,TGTGCCAGCCAGTGGAACGGGGTCAGCAATCAGCCCCAGCATTTT,CASQWNGVSNQPQHF
TRBJ1-2,15,NA,TRBV19,TGTGCCACCAGTATCGGACCCGGCTCAGTCTATGGCTACACCTTC,CATSIGPGSVYGYTF
TRBJ2-3,13,NA,TRBV10-3,TGTGCTTGTGGGACGGAAAACACAGATACGCAGTATTTT,CACGTENTDTQYF
TRBJ1-6,15,NA,TRBV7-3,TGTGCCAGCAGCCGAGGACAAGGCTATAATTCACCCCTCCACTTT,CASSRGQGYNSPLHF